This T cell receptor beta chain is drawn from a study of PD-1 and CTLA-4 blockade in melanoma. Profiling relied on immunoSEQ multiplex PCR, and the TCRdb table lists in-frame clones only, not all of them. The sample yields some 30,000 clones, 88% seen once. Trimming stripped 5 bases from V and 4 bases from J, with 10 bases between. The germline V gene has CDR1 PRHDT and CDR2 FYEKMQ (reference sequence). The CDR3 extends over 13 amino acids. The sample in question was CD8+ T cells from peripheral blood, obtained from a patient given anti-PD-1 treatment. The sequence came from a human donor with melanoma. J is TRBJ2-3 and V is TRBV13; D call uncertain. The CDR3 protein is CASSADGSDTQYF. In DNA, the CDR3 is TGTGCCAGCAGCGCCGACGGATCAGATACGCAGTATTTT.